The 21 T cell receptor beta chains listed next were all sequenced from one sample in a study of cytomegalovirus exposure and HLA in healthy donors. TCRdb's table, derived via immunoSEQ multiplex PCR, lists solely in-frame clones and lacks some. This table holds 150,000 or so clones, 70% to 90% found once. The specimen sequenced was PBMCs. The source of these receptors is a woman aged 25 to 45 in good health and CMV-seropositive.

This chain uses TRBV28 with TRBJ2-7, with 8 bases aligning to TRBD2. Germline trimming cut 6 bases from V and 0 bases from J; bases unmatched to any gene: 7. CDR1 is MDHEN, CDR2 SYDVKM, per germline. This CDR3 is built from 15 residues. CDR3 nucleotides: TGTGCCAGCAGCCCCGGGGGGGGGCTCTCCTACGAGCAGTACTTC. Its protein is CASSPGGGLSYEQYF.

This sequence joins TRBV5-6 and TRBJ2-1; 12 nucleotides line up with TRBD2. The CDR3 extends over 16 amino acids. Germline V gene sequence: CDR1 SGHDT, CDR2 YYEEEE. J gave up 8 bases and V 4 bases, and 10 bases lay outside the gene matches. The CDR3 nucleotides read TGTGCCAGCAGCGTCCTAGCGGGAGGGGACCTCGATGAGCAGTTCTTC. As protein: CASSVLAGGDLDEQFF. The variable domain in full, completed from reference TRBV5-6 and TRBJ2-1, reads DAGVTQSPTHLIKTRGQQVTLRCSPKSGHDTVSWYQQALGQGPQFIFQYYEEEERQRGNFPDRFSGHQFPNYSSELNVNALLLGDSALYLCASSVLAGGDLDEQFFGPGTRLTVL.

The CDR3: CASSSTGTGTYEQYF. In DNA form, the CDR3 reads TGTGCCAGCAGTTCAACCGGGACAGGAACCTACGAGCAGTACTTC. This chain connects TRBV28 to TRBJ2-7, with 8 positions matching TRBD1. Germline V CDR1 and CDR2: MDHEN, SYDVKM. This CDR3 has 15 residues. The V gene end was trimmed by 4 bases and the J gene end by 2 bases; junction bases not matched to a gene: 7.

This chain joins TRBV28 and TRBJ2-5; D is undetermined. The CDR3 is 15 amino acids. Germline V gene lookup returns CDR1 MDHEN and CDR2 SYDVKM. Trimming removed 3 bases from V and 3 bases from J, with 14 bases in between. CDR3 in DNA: TGTGCCAGCAGTTTTCTGGAGTTATCTAAAGAGACCCAGTACTTC. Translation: CASSFLELSKETQYF.

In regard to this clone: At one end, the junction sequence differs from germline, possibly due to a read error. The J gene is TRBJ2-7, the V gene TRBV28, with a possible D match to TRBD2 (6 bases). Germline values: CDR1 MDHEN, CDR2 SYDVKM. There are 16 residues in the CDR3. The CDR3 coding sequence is TGTGCCAGCAGTTCACTTCGATGGGGGGACTCCCACGAGCAGTACTTC. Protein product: CASSSLRWGDSHEQYF.

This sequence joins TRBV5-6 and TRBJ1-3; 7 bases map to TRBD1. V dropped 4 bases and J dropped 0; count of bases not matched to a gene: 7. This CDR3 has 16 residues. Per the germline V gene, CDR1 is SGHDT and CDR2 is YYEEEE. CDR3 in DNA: TGTGCCAGCAGCGCGGGGACAGCGAGCTCTGGAAACACCATATATTTT. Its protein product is CASSAGTASSGNTIYF.

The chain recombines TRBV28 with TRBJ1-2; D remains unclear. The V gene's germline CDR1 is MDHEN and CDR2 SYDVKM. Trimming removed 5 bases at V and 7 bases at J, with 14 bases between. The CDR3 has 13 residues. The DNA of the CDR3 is TGTGCCAGCAGTGCCTCGCCTCGAGTTGGCTACACCTTC. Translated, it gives CASSASPRVGYTF.

In DNA, the CDR3 is TGCGCCAGCAGCCCGCCGGGACAGGGGTGGGATACGCAGTATTTT. Its protein is CASSPPGQGWDTQYF. The V gene is TRBV5-1, the J gene TRBJ2-3; 10 nucleotides match TRBD1. V lost 4 bases, J lost 6 bases, and 8 bases stayed unmatched. The CDR3 runs 15 residues. CDR1 and CDR2 from the germline V gene are SGHRS and YFSETQ. Drawing the rest from reference TRBV5-1 and TRBJ2-3, the complete variable domain is KAGVTQTPRYLIKTRGQQVTLSCSPISGHRSVSWYQQTPGQGLQFLFEYFSETQRNKGNFPGRFSGRQFSNSRSEMNVSTLELGDSALYLCASSPPGQGWDTQYFGPGTRLTVL.

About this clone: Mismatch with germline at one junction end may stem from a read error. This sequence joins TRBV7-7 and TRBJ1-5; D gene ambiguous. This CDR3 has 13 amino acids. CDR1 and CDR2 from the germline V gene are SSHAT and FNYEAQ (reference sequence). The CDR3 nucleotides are TGTGCTAGCAGCCGGGATGTCAATCAGCCCCAGCATTTT. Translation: CASSRDVNQPQHF.

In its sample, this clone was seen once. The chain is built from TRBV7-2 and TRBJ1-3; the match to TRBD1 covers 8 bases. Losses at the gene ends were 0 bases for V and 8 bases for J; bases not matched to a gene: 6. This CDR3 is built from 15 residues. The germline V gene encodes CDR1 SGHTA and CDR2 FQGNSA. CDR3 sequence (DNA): TGTGCCAGCAGCTTAGCCCAAGACAGGGGTTACACCATATATTTT. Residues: CASSLAQDRGYTIYF.

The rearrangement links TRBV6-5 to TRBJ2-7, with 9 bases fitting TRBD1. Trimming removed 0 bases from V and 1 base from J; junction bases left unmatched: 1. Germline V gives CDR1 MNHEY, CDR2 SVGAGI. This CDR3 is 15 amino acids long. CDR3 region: CASSYSDRGSYEQYF. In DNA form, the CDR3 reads TGTGCCAGCAGTTACTCGGACAGGGGTTCCTACGAGCAGTACTTC.

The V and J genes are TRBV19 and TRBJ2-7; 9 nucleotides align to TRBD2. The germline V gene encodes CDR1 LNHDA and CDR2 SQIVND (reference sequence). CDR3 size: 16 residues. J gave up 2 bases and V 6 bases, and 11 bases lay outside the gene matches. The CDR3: CASRNSGVAGAYEQYF. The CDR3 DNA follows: TGTGCCAGTAGGAATTCGGGGGTAGCGGGGGCCTACGAGCAGTACTTC.

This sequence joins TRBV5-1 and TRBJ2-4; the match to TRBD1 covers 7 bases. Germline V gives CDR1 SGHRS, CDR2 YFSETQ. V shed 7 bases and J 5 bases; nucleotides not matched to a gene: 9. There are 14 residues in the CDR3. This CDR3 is CASGDPQGENIQYF. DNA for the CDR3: TGCGCCAGCGGGGACCCCCAGGGGGAAAACATTCAGTACTTC.

The CDR3 loop is CASSALESFGGELFF. CDR3 bases: TGCGCCAGCAGCGCTTTGGAGAGCTTTGGCGGGGAGCTGTTTTTT. The chain couples TRBV5-1 to TRBJ2-2; D ambiguous. The CDR3 is made up of 15 amino acids. Germline V gene sequence: CDR1 SGHRS, CDR2 YFSETQ. The V and J ends lost 4 bases and 7 bases respectively, with 17 bases between them. Full variable domain (remainder filled in from reference TRBV5-1 and TRBJ2-2): KAGVTQTPRYLIKTRGQQVTLSCSPISGHRSVSWYQQTPGQGLQFLFEYFSETQRNKGNFPGRFSGRQFSNSRSEMNVSTLELGDSALYLCASSALESFGGELFFGEGSRLTVL.

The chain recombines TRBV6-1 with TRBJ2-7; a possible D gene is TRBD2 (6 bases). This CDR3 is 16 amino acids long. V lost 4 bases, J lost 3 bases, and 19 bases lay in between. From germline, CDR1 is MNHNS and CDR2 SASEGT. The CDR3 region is CASSVQTGVAFYEQYF. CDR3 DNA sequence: TGTGCCAGCAGTGTCCAAACGGGAGTCGCTTTCTACGAGCAGTACTTC.

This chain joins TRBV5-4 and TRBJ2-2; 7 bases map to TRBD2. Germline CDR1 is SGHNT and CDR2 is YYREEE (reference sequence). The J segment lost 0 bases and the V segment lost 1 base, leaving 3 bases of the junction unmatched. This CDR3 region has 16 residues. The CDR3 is CASSLRLAANTGELFF. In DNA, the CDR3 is TGTGCCAGCAGCTTGCGACTAGCCGCGAACACCGGGGAGCTGTTTTTT. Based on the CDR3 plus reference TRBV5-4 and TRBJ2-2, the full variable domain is ETGVTQSPTHLIKTRGQQVTLRCSSQSGHNTVSWYQQALGQGPQFIFQYYREEENGRGNFPPRFSGLQFPNYSSELNVNALELDDSALYLCASSLRLAANTGELFFGEGSRLTVL.

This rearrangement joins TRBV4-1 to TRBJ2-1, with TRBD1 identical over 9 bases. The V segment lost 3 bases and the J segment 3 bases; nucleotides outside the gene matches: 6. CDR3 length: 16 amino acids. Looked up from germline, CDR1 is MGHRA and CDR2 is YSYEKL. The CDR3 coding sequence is TGCGCCAGCAGCCACACACAGGGGGCGGTCTACAATGAGCAGTTCTTC. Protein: CASSHTQGAVYNEQFF.

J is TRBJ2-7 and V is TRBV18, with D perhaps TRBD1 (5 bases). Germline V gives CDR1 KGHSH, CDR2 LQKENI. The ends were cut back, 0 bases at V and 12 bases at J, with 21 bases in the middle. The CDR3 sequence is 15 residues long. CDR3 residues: CASSPPQAGNGLAYF. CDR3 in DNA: TGTGCCAGCTCACCACCTCAGGCAGGGAACGGCTTGGCGTACTTC.

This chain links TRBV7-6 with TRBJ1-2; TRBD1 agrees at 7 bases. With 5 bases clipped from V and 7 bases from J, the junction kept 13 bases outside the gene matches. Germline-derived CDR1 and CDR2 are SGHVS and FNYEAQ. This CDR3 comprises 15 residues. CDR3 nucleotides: TGTGCCAGCAGCCCGGAGACAGGGAGTAGTGTTGGCTACACCTTC. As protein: CASSPETGSSVGYTF. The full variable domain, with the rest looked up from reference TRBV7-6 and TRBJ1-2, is GAGVSQSPRYKVTKRGQDVALRCDPISGHVSLYWYRQALGQGPEFLTYFNYEAQQDKSGLPNDRFSAERPEGSISTLTIQRTEQRDSAMYRCASSPETGSSVGYTFGSGTRLTVV.

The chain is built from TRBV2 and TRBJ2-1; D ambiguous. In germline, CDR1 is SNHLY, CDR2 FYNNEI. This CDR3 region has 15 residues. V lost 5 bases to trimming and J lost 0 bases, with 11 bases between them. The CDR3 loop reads CASSFISSSYNEQFF. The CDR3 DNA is TGTGCCAGCAGTTTTATATCGAGCTCCTACAATGAGCAGTTCTTC.

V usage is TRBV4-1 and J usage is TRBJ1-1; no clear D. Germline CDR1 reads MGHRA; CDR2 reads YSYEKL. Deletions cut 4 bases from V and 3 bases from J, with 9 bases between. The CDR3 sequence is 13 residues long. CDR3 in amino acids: CASSPRGYTEAFF. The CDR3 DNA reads TGCGCCAGCAGCCCACGGGGTTACACTGAAGCTTTCTTT.